The 21 T cell receptor beta chains presented below share a single source sample, sequenced in a study of long-term antiretroviral therapy in people with HIV. The libraries were made with immunoSEQ v3.0 at survey level. TCRdb's copy holds only in-frame clones and misses some; the assay was immunoSEQ multiplex PCR. Of 30,000 to 35,000 clones listed, approximately 84% are singletons. The specimen comprised unsorted PBMCs, sampled 3.1 years after starting antiretroviral therapy. The receptors were sampled from a woman aged 45-65 years with HIV.

The sample holds a few counts of this clone. The V call is TRBV27, the J call TRBJ1-5; TRBD1 might be the D (5 bases). Germline V gene sequence: CDR1 MNHEY, CDR2 SMNVEV (reference sequence). The CDR3 runs 13 residues. Trimming took 5 bases from V and 3 from J, leaving 8 bases between them. CDR3 residues: CASSGTTNQPQHF. The DNA of the CDR3 is TGTGCCAGCAGTGGGACCACCAATCAGCCCCAGCATTTT.

This chain connects TRBV5-6 to TRBJ1-5; 9 bases align to TRBD1. The CDR3 has 14 amino acids. Trimming cost V 3 bases and J 7 bases; bases outside gene matches: 5. The germline gives CDR1 SGHDT, CDR2 YYEEEE. The CDR3 sequence is CASSYRGQDQPQHF. Written as DNA, the CDR3 is TGTGCCAGCAGCTACAGGGGGCAGGACCAGCCCCAGCATTTT.

The V gene is TRBV5-5, the J gene TRBJ1-1, with unresolved D. Trimming removed 5 bases at V and 3 bases at J, with 14 bases between. The CDR3 has 14 residues. The germline CDR1 and CDR2 sequences are SGHKS and YYEKEE (reference sequence). CDR3 sequence (DNA): TGTGCCAGCAGTCCAGCGATCACTTACACTGAAGCTTTCTTT. Its protein is CASSPAITYTEAFF.

The chain uses TRBV27 and TRBJ1-2; 8 bases align to TRBD1. The CDR3 contains 13 residues. Germline V gene data show CDR1 as MNHEY and CDR2 as SMNVEV (reference sequence). V shed 6 bases, J shed 4 bases, and the junction held 4 bases outside the gene matches. CDR3 in amino acids: CASRPGGGYGYTF. CDR3 bases: TGTGCCAGCAGGCCAGGGGGCGGCTATGGCTACACCTTC.

V usage is TRBV20-1 and J usage is TRBJ2-2, with D possibly being TRBD1 (5 bases). CDR3 length: 11 amino acids. With 5 bases removed from V and 7 bases from J, the gap between germline ends came to 8 bases. The germline CDR1 and CDR2 sequences are DFQATT and SNEGSKA (reference sequence). As DNA, the CDR3 is TGCAGTGCTTCAGGGAACGGGGAGCTGTTTTTT. Its translation is CSASGNGELFF.

The chain has TRBV27 and TRBJ1-6; D remains unclear. Deletions cut 8 bases from V and 7 bases from J, with 15 bases between. The CDR3 has 14 amino acids. Germline CDR1 reads MNHEY; CDR2 reads SMNVEV (reference sequence). DNA for the CDR3: TGTGCCAGCCGGACCCCCCCGGTGAATTCACCCCTCCACTTT. Residues: CASRTPPVNSPLHF.

The chain combines TRBV9 with TRBJ1-1; TRBD1 matches 8 bases. The V and J ends lost 4 bases and 1 base, in that order; junction bases with no gene match: 6. The germline CDR1 and CDR2 sequences are SGDLS and YYNGEE. The CDR3 consists of 15 residues. The CDR3 DNA reads TGTGCCAGCAGCAGACCGGGACAGGAGAACACTGAAGCTTTCTTT. It specifies CASSRPGQENTEAFF.

This chain links TRBV6-5 with TRBJ2-7; D possibly corresponds to TRBD2 (5 bases). Germline loops: CDR1 MNHEY, CDR2 SVGAGI. The CDR3 is 12 residues long. The germline V and J ends were trimmed by 7 bases and 3 bases, with 10 bases remaining between them. CDR3 amino acids: CASKRDDYEQYF. The CDR3 bases are TGTGCCAGCAAGAGGGATGACTACGAGCAGTACTTC.

The gene calls are TRBV19 and TRBJ2-2; the D gene could be TRBD1 or TRBD2 (5 bases each). There are 14 residues in the CDR3. V gave up 2 bases and J gave up 7 bases, with 11 bases separating them. The germline gives CDR1 LNHDA, CDR2 SQIVND (reference sequence). CDR3 nucleotide sequence: TGTGCCAGTAGTATATCAGGGAGTGGCGGGGAGCTGTTTTTT. Amino acid sequence: CASSISGSGGELFF.

This rearrangement joins TRBV2 to TRBJ1-3; no clear D gene. Germline assignment: CDR1 SNHLY and CDR2 FYNNEI. V dropped 7 bases and J dropped 0 bases, with 13 bases sitting between them. The CDR3 consists of 15 residues. The CDR3: CASIPVGGSGNTIYF. CDR3 coding DNA: TGTGCCAGCATCCCCGTCGGAGGCTCTGGAAACACCATATATTTT.

This clone was seen more than once but under ten times. The rearrangement joins TRBV10-2 to TRBJ1-5; 7 bases are a match to TRBD1. This CDR3 has 15 amino acids. The junction had 11 bases not matched to a gene; V was cut back by 7 bases and J by 5 bases. Looked up from germline, CDR1 is WSHSY and CDR2 is SAAADI. CDR3 sequence (DNA): TGCGCCAGCAAGAAGACGGGACAGCACGATCAGCCCCAGCATTTT. It translates to CASKKTGQHDQPQHF.

The rearrangement joins TRBV6-5 to TRBJ1-6, with TRBD1 matching over 7 bases. CDR3 length equals 15 residues. Trimming took 2 bases from V and 9 from J; bases not matched to a gene: 7. The germline V gene has CDR1 MNHEY and CDR2 SVGAGI. As DNA, the CDR3 is TGTGCCAGCAGTTACAGACAGGGACCGGCTTCACCCCTCCACTTT. Protein product: CASSYRQGPASPLHF.

This chain uses TRBV5-1 with TRBJ2-2; D may be TRBD1 (6 bases). This CDR3 comprises 14 residues. Germline assignment: CDR1 SGHRS and CDR2 YFSETQ. Trimming took 2 bases from V and 3 from J, leaving 8 bases between them. The CDR3 DNA reads TGCGCCAGCAGCTTTAAGGGGGACACCGGGGAGCTGTTTTTT. Amino acid sequence: CASSFKGDTGELFF.

The genes are TRBV27 and TRBJ2-5, with D possibly being TRBD1 or TRBD2 (6 bases each). V lost 6 bases and J 5 bases, leaving 10 bases between the germline ends. This CDR3 contains 12 residues. Germline-derived CDR1 and CDR2 are MNHEY and SMNVEV (reference sequence). Here the CDR3 DNA reads TGTGCCAGCAGGGAGGGGGTGGAGACCCAGTACTTC. Amino acids: CASREGVETQYF.

The J gene is TRBJ1-1, the V gene TRBV7-9; 7 bases line up with TRBD1. The CDR3 contains 15 residues. CDR1 is SEHNR, CDR2 FQNEAQ, per germline (reference sequence). Losses at the gene ends were 4 bases for V and 5 bases for J; bases not matched to a gene: 10. CDR3 bases: TGTGCCAGCAGCTCCAGACAGGGAGGGGAAACTGAAGCTTTCTTT. Amino acids: CASSSRQGGETEAFF.

V and J are TRBV10-2 and TRBJ1-5; 8 bases fit TRBD1. Germline CDR1 reads WSHSY; CDR2 reads SAAADI. This CDR3 has 13 residues. The J segment lost 7 bases and the V segment lost 9 bases, leaving 8 bases of the junction unmatched. The CDR3 is CASCRGPGQPQHF. Here the CDR3 DNA reads TGCGCCAGTTGCAGGGGGCCAGGGCAGCCCCAGCATTTT.

The rearrangement joins TRBV4-1 to TRBJ1-4, with D maybe TRBD1 (5 bases). CDR3 length: 14 residues. Per the germline V gene, CDR1 is MGHRA and CDR2 is YSYEKL. Trimming stripped 4 bases from V and 1 base from J, with 7 bases between. Written as DNA, the CDR3 is TGCGCCAGCAGCCCTACAGGAACTAATGAAAAACTGTTTTTT. Translation gives CASSPTGTNEKLFF.

The V gene is TRBV5-1, the J gene TRBJ2-2; 9 nucleotides agree with TRBD1. V gave up 5 bases and J gave up 7 bases; unmatched junction bases: 15. Germline V lookup: CDR1 SGHRS, CDR2 YFSETQ. The length of the CDR3 is 17 residues. CDR3 nucleotides: TGCGCCAGCAGTATCGGGCCGGGACAGGGCTATAGCGGGGAGCTGTTTTTT. Its protein product is CASSIGPGQGYSGELFF.

CDR3 coding DNA: TGTGCCAGCAGTTACACCCCGGGACTAGCGGGAGAGACCCAGTACTTC. This gives the protein CASSYTPGLAGETQYF. The chain employs TRBV6-5 and TRBJ2-5; 12 positions match TRBD2. CDR1 is MNHEY, CDR2 SVGAGI, per germline. V lost 2 bases and J lost 4; bases outside the gene matches: 5. There are 16 residues in the CDR3.

The table lists this clone with a few counts. V gene TRBV7-3 combines with J gene TRBJ1-2; 9 positions match TRBD1. In germline, CDR1 is SGHTA, CDR2 FQGTGA. J gave up 7 bases and V 5 bases, and 5 bases lay outside the gene matches. The CDR3 consists of 13 residues. Written as DNA, the CDR3 is TGTGCCAGCAGCCTAGGGACAGGGCTTGGCTACACCTTC. The encoded protein is CASSLGTGLGYTF.

This chain uses TRBV2 with TRBJ1-3, with D uncertain. The CDR3 has 15 amino acids. Trimming removed 2 bases from V and 0 bases from J, with 8 bases in between. Germline loops: CDR1 SNHLY, CDR2 FYNNEI. CDR3 DNA: TGTGCCAGCAGTGAAATCGGCAACTCTGGAAACACCATATATTTT. Its translation is CASSEIGNSGNTIYF.